These 14 T cell receptor beta chains came from one sample sequenced in a study of CXCR3-negative and CXCR3-positive naive CD8 T cells. Study results and caveats: CXCR3-negative naive cells had less hydrophobic TRB CDR3s than did CXCR3-positive naive cells.

These TCRs' antigens remain unknown. UMI labels and 5' RACE were used to prepare the TRB cDNA libraries. For each CDR3 protein, TCRdb gives one entry from its re-call of the 5' RACE reads, without DNA. Its listing shows about 120,000 distinct CDR3 sequences. The sequencing sample was made of naive CXCR3+ CD8+ T cells from blood. Subset described: CD45RO-CCR7+CD27+CD95- naive CD8+ T cells expressing CXCR3 (TNR3+). The receptors were gathered from a human donor in good health. Some clones in this sample may be carry-over from other donors' samples.

The chain joins TRBV20-1 to TRBJ2-1; TCRdb indicates TRBD1, and absent DNA this call remains unverified. CDR1 and CDR2 (germline): DFQATT, SNEGSKA (reference sequence). The CDR3 is 14 residues long. This CDR3 reads CSARDLPRGYEQFF.

The chain's CDR3 is CASSLSPPKIYYEQYF. This chain joins TRBV27 and TRBJ2-7; the TRBD1 assignment by TCRdb is unverifiable without DNA. The CDR3 is made up of 16 amino acids. CDR1 and CDR2 from the germline V gene are MNHEY and SMNVEV (reference sequence).

The rearrangement uses TRBV5-1 and TRBJ2-5; absent DNA, TCRdb's TRBD1 call cannot be checked. There are 14 residues in the CDR3. Germline CDR1 is SGHRS and CDR2 is YFSETQ. This CDR3 reads CASSLLQGSETQYF.

The V and J genes are TRBV7-2 and TRBJ2-3; TCRdb picks TRBD1, but there is no DNA to check that call. This CDR3 has 15 amino acids. Looked up from germline, CDR1 is SGHTA and CDR2 is FQGNSA. The CDR3 protein is CASSLAGGPPDTQYF.

This rearrangement joins TRBV18 to TRBJ2-6. CDR1 KGHSH and CDR2 LQKENI come from the germline V gene. This CDR3 is built from 15 residues. CDR3 region: CASSPPGSGANVLTF. The entire variable domain, with the rest obtained from reference TRBV18 and TRBJ2-6, is as follows: NAGVMQNPRHLVRRRGQEARLRCSPMKGHSHVYWYRQLPEEGLKFMVYLQKENIIDESGMPKERFSAEFPKEGPSILRIQQVVRGDSAAYFCASSPPGSGANVLTFGAGSRLTVL.

This chain uses TRBV9 with TRBJ2-7; no DNA is available, so the TRBD1 call from TCRdb remains unchecked. The germline CDR1 and CDR2 sequences are SGDLS and YYNGEE. The CDR3 loop spans 15 amino acids. The CDR3 region is CASSVATGHGYEQYF.

The rearrangement joins TRBV7-9 to TRBJ2-7; TCRdb's D call of TRBD2 is untestable without DNA. CDR1 SEHNR and CDR2 FQNEAQ come from the germline V gene (reference sequence). The CDR3 consists of 17 residues. CDR3 residues: CASSLARPGLAGDEQYF.

V and J are TRBV5-1 and TRBJ2-7; absent DNA, TCRdb's TRBD2 call cannot be checked. The V gene's germline CDR1 is SGHRS and CDR2 YFSETQ. The CDR3 extends over 14 amino acids. The chain's CDR3 is CASSFRAGDYEQYF.

The rearrangement uses TRBV6-2 or TRBV6-3 and TRBJ2-2; the D call of TRBD1 rests on TCRdb alone, since no DNA is present to check it. The CDR3 consists of 13 residues. Germline values: CDR1 MNHEY, CDR2 SVGEGT. The CDR3 is CATAGQNTGELFF.

The J gene is TRBJ2-1, the V gene TRBV29-1; absent DNA, TCRdb's TRBD1 call cannot be checked. CDR1 and CDR2 from the germline V gene are SQVTM and ANQGSEA. The CDR3 is 12 residues long. The CDR3 sequence: CSVEIVGDEQFF.

The rearrangement uses TRBV11-3 and TRBJ2-3. Germline V lookup: CDR1 SGHNT, CDR2 YENEEA. The CDR3 runs 13 residues. The CDR3 here is CASSLYSADTQYF.

The chain links TRBV5-1 to TRBJ2-7; without DNA, the TCRdb call of TRBD1 cannot be checked. The CDR3 has 15 residues. Germline V lookup: CDR1 SGHRS, CDR2 YFSETQ. The CDR3 loop reads CASSLAGPGGDEQYF.

The CDR3: CASSQIRGPETQYF. The rearrangement links TRBV14 to TRBJ2-5; the TRBD1 assignment by TCRdb is unverifiable without DNA. The germline gives CDR1 SGHDN, CDR2 FVKESK. The CDR3 has 14 amino acids.

This chain connects TRBV14 to TRBJ2-7. The germline CDR1 and CDR2 sequences are SGHDN and FVKESK. The CDR3 consists of 13 residues. CDR3 loop: CASSLGSEYEQYF.